Sequencing of this T cell receptor (beta chain) was carried out in a study of Graves' ophthalmopathy and Graves' hyperthyroidism (dated by TCRdb to 2017 to 2018). With respect to the entire study: Peripheral blood was collected at initial diagnosis, before any treatment. The study used TCR beta repertoire signatures to distinguish Graves' ophthalmopathy from Graves' hyperthyroidism and to predict progression to ophthalmopathy. In total, 135 blood samples were TCR-sequenced: around 42 ophthalmopathy, about 75 hyperthyroidism and about 17 hyperthyroidism-to-ophthalmopathy patients. To explore V-J signatures that distinguish ophthalmopathy from hyperthyroidism, a discovery set of 90 to 100 patients was enrolled, made up of some 41 with ophthalmopathy and fewer than 60 with stable hyperthyroidism. An independent validation cohort was composed of fewer than 20 hyperthyroidism patients and about 16 patients who later progressed from hyperthyroidism to ophthalmopathy. In roughly 6 hyperthyroidism patients, T-cell repertoires of thyroid tissue and blood were compared. Following sampling, methimazole starting at 30 mg daily was administered to hyperthyroidism patients, and high-dose intravenous methylprednisolone was administered to ophthalmopathy patients. The roughly 91 discovery patients were randomly divided into training and test sets at a 7:3 ratio. Study-wide conclusions, independent of this receptor: No statistical method was used to set the sample size in advance, and the investigators knew which group each participant was assigned to. The 13-signature model separated ophthalmopathy from stable hyperthyroidism with roughly 88% sensitivity and 81.08% specificity in cross-validation, and 80%/75% in the test set. In validation, the model predicted ophthalmopathy progression with 55% to 71% sensitivity and about 73% specificity; approximately 12 predicted patients were CT-confirmed with GO in a median of approximately six months. Most expanded thyroid clonotypes with frequency above 0.001 were also detected in blood, suggesting blood repertoires may reflect the thyroid immune response.

For repertoire sequencing, the TCR beta CDR3 regions were amplified from RNA transcripts. HTBI primers and the Qiagen OneStep RT-PCR kit were used in a first-round RT-PCR, which was followed by a second-round multiplex PCR, size selection and purification. The libraries underwent paired-end sequencing with 100 bp reads on an Illumina HiSeq2000. The paper's processing steps were these. SOAPnuke was used to process the reads, removing any read that contained adapters or uncalled bases, had a mean Phred below 15, or lacked an exact match to the constant primer or identifier. COPE v1.2.5 was used to merge the high-quality paired reads. Each unique nucleotide sequence was treated as a clonotype, and MiTCR v1.1 was used to align the clonotypes to the IMGT TRB V, D and J references. The analysis was limited to V-J combinations with a frequency above 0.0001, which together covered roughly 99% of the repertoires. For each V-J combination, a TCR clonal expansion and chaos score was defined as the ratio of F50 clonal expansion to chaos observed in the TCRdist matrix. Welch's t-statistics and random forest were used to narrow the features down to more than 10 V-J combinations, which were then fed into a naive Bayes classifier. Thyroid-blood repertoire similarity was quantified with the Morisita-Horn index. The public reads were run again by TCRdb, first through fastp at Q25 and then through MiXCR, and only productive beta chains were kept. Every CDR3 protein is listed once, alongside the most common genes and DNA of its rows. TCRdb, not the authors, supplied the V and J calls. This sample has approximately 160,000 distinct CDR3 sequences in its table, and roughly two fifths of those were observed once. Around 5.8% of the sample is taken by the ten largest.

The junction shows trimming of 6 bases on V and 7 bases on J, plus 12 bases between the germline ends. Including the terminal cysteine and phenylalanine, the CDR3 comprises 12 residues. Kept here is only the CDR3 DNA, which spans 36 bases and is read in frame from base 1. Ophthalmopathy patients had moderately to severely active disease, Clinical Activity Score of at least 3, NOSPECS grade of at least 4, and disease duration under 3 months. Anyone with other autoimmune diseases, uncontrolled infections, pregnancy or lactation was excluded from the study. Clinical symptoms, serum thyroxine, TRAb, thyroid ultrasound and orbital computed tomography were used for diagnosis. PBMCs were isolated from approximately 10 ml of fresh peripheral blood by Ficoll-Paque density gradient centrifugation. Trizol reagent was used to extract the total RNA, and its quality was then checked on an Agilent 2100 Bioanalyzer.

In regard to this clonotype: There is no known antigen for this receptor. There are no base qualities to consult, and no much larger clone falls within one base.

The source is a middle-aged woman with Graves' ophthalmopathy. Donor details come from another sample of the same person, matched by shared clones. The rearranged segments are TRBV12-3 or TRBV12-4 and TRBJ2-5, with the D gene uncertain. Sequencing input: peripheral blood. The CDR3 reads as follows: CASSYSPGTQYF. The nucleotide sequence reads as follows: TGTGCCAGCAGCTATAGTCCTGGGACCCAGTACTTC.